This entry features one T cell receptor beta chain sequence. The data are from a study of blood T cell repertoires in COVID-19. Profiling relied on immunoSEQ multiplex PCR, and the TCRdb table lists in-frame clones only, not all of them. The table has just under 60,000 clones, approximately 86% seen once. The V gene's germline CDR1 is SNHLY and CDR2 FYNNEI. CDR3 length: 14 amino acids. V shed 6 bases and J shed 8 bases, with 16 bases lying between them. The receptor was isolated from a human donor with active COVID-19. The donor label of this sample is uncertain. This chain links TRBV2 with TRBJ1-4; D may be TRBD1 (6 bases). The sequencing input was peripheral blood. The CDR3 is CASRPRGFGEKLFF. The CDR3, as DNA: TGTGCCAGCAGGCCCAGGGGATTTGGGGAAAAACTGTTTTTT.